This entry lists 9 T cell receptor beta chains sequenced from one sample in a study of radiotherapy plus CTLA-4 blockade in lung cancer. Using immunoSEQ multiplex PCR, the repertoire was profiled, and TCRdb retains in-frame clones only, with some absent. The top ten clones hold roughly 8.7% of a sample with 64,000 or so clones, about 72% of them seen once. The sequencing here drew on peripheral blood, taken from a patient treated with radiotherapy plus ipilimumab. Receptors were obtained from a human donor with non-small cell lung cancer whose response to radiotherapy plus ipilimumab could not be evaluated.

CDR3 coding DNA: TGTGCCAGCAGCTCAATGACAGGGATCTATGGCTACACCTTC. Translated, it gives CASSSMTGIYGYTF. The chain uses TRBV7-2 and TRBJ1-2, with TRBD1 matching 7 bases. Germline CDR1 is SGHTA and CDR2 is FQGNSA. Trimming took 4 bases from V and 4 from J; bases not matched to a gene: 6. This CDR3 comprises 14 residues.

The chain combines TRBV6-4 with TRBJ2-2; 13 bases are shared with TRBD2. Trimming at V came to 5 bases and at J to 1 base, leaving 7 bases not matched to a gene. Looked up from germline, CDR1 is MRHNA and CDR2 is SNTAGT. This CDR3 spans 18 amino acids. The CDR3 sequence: CASSKTSGRLMNTGELFF. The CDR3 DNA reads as TGTGCCAGCAGTAAGACTAGCGGGAGGCTGATGAACACCGGGGAGCTGTTTTTT.

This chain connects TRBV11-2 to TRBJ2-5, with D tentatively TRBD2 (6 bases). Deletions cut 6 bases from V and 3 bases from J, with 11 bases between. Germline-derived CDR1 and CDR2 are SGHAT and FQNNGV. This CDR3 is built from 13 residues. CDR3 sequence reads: CASRRGGEETQYF. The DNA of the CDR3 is TGTGCCAGCAGGAGGGGCGGGGAAGAGACCCAGTACTTC.

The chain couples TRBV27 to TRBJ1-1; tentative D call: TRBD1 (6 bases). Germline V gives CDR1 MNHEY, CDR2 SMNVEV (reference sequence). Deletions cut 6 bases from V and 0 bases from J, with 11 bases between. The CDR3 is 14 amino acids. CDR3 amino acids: CASSLDRLNTEAFF. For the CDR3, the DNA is TGTGCCAGCAGCTTGGACAGACTGAACACTGAAGCTTTCTTT.

The CDR3 loop is CASAGTGANNEQFF. CDR3 bases: TGCGCCAGCGCCGGGACAGGGGCCAACAATGAGCAGTTCTTC. The V and J genes are TRBV5-1 and TRBJ2-1, with 10 positions matching TRBD1. CDR1 is SGHRS and CDR2 is YFSETQ in the germline V gene. This CDR3 spans 14 amino acids. V lost 7 bases to trimming and J lost 5 bases; unmatched junction nucleotides: 6.

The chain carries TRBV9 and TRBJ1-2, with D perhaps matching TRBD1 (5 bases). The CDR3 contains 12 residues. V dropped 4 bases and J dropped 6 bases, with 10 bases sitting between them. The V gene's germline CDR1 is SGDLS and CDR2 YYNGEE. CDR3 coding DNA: TGTGCCAGCAGCCCCCAGGGCCATGGCTACACCTTC. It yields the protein CASSPQGHGYTF. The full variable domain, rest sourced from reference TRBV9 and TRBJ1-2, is DSGVTQTPKHLITATGQRVTLRCSPRSGDLSVYWYQQSLDQGLQFLIQYYNGEERAKGNILERFSAQQFPDLHSELNLSSLELGDSALYFCASSPQGHGYTFGSGTRLTVV.

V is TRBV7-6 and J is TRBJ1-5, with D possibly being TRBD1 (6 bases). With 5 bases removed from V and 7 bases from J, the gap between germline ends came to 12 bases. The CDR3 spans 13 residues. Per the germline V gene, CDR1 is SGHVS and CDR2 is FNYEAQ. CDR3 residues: CASSPTGSQPQHF. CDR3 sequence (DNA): TGTGCCAGCAGCCCCACAGGGTCGCAGCCCCAGCATTTT.

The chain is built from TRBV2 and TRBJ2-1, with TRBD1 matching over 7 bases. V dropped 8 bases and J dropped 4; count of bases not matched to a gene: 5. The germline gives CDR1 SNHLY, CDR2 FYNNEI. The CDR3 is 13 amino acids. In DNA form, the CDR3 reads TGTGCCAGCCATGGGGACAGTTACAATGAGCAGTTCTTC. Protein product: CASHGDSYNEQFF.

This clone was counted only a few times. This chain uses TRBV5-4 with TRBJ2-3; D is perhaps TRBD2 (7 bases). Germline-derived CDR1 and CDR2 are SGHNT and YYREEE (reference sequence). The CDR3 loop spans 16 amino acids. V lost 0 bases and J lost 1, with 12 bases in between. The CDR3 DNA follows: TGTGCCAGCAGCTTGGAGGGGGGGCCGGGCACAGATACGCAGTATTTT. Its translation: CASSLEGGPGTDTQYF.